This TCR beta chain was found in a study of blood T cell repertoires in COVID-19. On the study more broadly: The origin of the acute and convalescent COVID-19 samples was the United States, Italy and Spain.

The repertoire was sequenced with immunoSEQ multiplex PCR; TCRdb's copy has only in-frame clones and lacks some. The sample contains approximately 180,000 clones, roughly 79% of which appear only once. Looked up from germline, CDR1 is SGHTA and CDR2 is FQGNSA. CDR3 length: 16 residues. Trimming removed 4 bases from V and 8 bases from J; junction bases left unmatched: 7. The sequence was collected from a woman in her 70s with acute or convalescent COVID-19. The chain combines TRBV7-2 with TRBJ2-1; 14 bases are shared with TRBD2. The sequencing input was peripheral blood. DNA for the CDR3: TGTGCCAGCAGCTCCTCGGGGACTAGCGGGAGTTATGAGCAGTTCTTC. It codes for CASSSSGTSGSYEQFF.